This section outlines one T cell receptor (beta chain) sequence together with its context. Looked up from germline, CDR1 is MNHEY and CDR2 is SVGAGI. V gave up 5 bases and J gave up 7 bases; unmatched junction bases: 8. The length of the CDR3 is 14 residues. The sample belongs to a study of control samples from healthy donors and cancer patients. Assay used: immunoSEQ multiplex PCR; TCRdb lists only in-frame clones, some missing. This sample yields approximately 150,000 clones, of which 89% are seen a single time; roughly 8% belongs to the top ten. Source material: PBMCs. The sequence was obtained from a man in his fifties or sixties with head and neck cancer. The chain uses TRBV6-5 and TRBJ2-1; 7 bases fit TRBD1. CDR3 nucleotide sequence: TGTGCCAGCAGTCGTACAGGGGTGGAGAATGAGCAGTTCTTC. This codes for CASSRTGVENEQFF.